This T cell receptor beta chain is from a study of T cell responses to AZD1222 COVID-19 vaccine. About the study: Second-dose intervals near 4 or 12 weeks were combined.

As concerns this clone: Its antigen is currently unknown.

Study outcomes and limitations: In the spike-specific TCR repertoire, nearly half reportedly target unmutated variant regions. Distributed over spike, vaccine-associated CD4 TCRs predominated at 160-218 and 743-854. Spike-specific TCRs gained breadth and depth after people received two AZD1222 doses.

Per germline, CDR1 LGHDT and CDR2 YNNKEL (reference sequence). There are 15 residues in the CDR3. Trimming left V 1 base short and J 5 bases short, with 14 bases between. The method was immunoSEQ multiplex PCR; TCRdb's version includes in-frame clones alone and lacks a portion of them. This sample has approximately 76,000 clones, with 80% to 85% found just once. The rearrangement links TRBV3-1 (or the pseudogene TRBV3-2) to TRBJ2-5; tentative D call: TRBD2 (5 bases). This receptor was taken from an adult in good health. The material was peripheral blood, obtained on day 0 of AZD1222 vaccination. Here the CDR3 DNA reads TGTGCCAGCAGCCAAGTAAGTCCCAGCGGCGAGACCCAGTACTTC. Translation gives CASSQVSPSGETQYF.